Reported below is one T cell receptor beta chain. Its antigen is still unknown. CDR1 SGHRS and CDR2 YFSETQ come from the germline V gene. The CDR3 is made up of 17 amino acids. J was trimmed by 2 bases and V by 1 base; bases with no gene match: 4. This entry comes from a study of cytomegalovirus exposure and HLA in healthy donors. The wider study: In a later analysis, it was reported that the roughly 130 validation repertoires had been produced on the same platform as the 600 to 850 repertoires belonging to the first cohort.

Overall study findings and caveats: The authors enumerated over 150 TCR beta chains as linked to cytomegalovirus.

Generated by immunoSEQ multiplex PCR, the TCRdb table keeps only in-frame clones and is missing some. The repertoire holds 98,000 or so clones, with around 82% as singletons. The chain has TRBV5-1 and TRBJ2-2, with 11 bases lining up with TRBD2. The sample was PBMCs. The TCR originated in a woman between 18 and 29 years old in good health and CMV-seronegative. In DNA form, the CDR3 reads TGCGCCAGCAGCTTGACTACTAGCGGGGGAAACACCGGGGAGCTGTTTTTT. The encoded protein is CASSLTTSGGNTGELFF.